Each of the 31 T cell receptor beta chains below was sequenced from the same sample in a study of T cells in Graves' hyperthyroidism and ophthalmopathy. Amplification yielded TCR beta CDR3 regions, with RNA transcripts as the source. With the HTBI primer set, the TCR CDR3 went through a first round of RT-PCR. TCRdb re-called the multiplex PCR reads through MiXCR, storing one row per CDR3 protein. The sample records a few hundred thousand distinct CDR3 sequences, roughly 45% being singletons. The sample consisted of peripheral blood or thyroid tissue (not recorded which). The receptors were sampled from an adult woman with Graves' disease, either hyperthyroidism or ophthalmopathy (not recorded which).

This clonotype was seen repeatedly, ten times or more. The chain joins TRBV29-1 to TRBJ2-7; 13 nucleotides match TRBD2. The CDR3 length is 13 residues. Germline V lookup: CDR1 SQVTM, CDR2 ANQGSEA. The V segment lost 6 bases and the J segment 5 bases; nucleotides outside the gene matches: 4. CDR3 coding DNA: TGCAGCGTGCCCGGGACTAGCGGGGACGAGCAGTACTTC. Its protein is CSVPGTSGDEQYF.

This clonotype was seen many times. The CDR3 spells CASSLGDSQAFF. CDR3 bases: TGTGCCAGCAGCTTAGGAGACAGCCAGGCTTTCTTT. This chain uses TRBV7-9 with TRBJ1-1, with a weak D call TRBD1 (5 bases). V lost 1 base to trimming and J lost 11 bases, with 11 bases between them. The CDR3 runs to 12 residues. Germline values: CDR1 SEHNR, CDR2 FQNEAQ (reference sequence).

Ten or more counts support this clonotype. The rearrangement uses TRBV12-3 or TRBV12-4 and TRBJ1-5; no reliable D call. The length of the CDR3 is 12 residues. V gave up 1 base and J gave up 7 bases, with 5 bases separating them. The CDR3 loop is CASSLVPQPQHF. DNA for the CDR3: TGTGCCAGCAGTTTAGTCCCGCAGCCCCAGCATTTT.

The chain combines TRBV4-3 with TRBJ1-4; D not resolved. Trimming removed 0 bases from V and 8 bases from J, with 16 bases in between. The CDR3 has 16 residues. Germline loops: CDR1 LGHNA, CDR2 YSLEER. The CDR3 DNA reads TGCGCCAGCAGCCAAGATCATAGTGAGGTGGACGAAAAACTGTTTTTT. It specifies CASSQDHSEVDEKLFF.

On this clonotype itself: At one boundary the junction diverges from the germline segment, which might be a read error. The rearrangement links TRBV28 to TRBJ1-2; TRBD1 aligns across 9 bases. CDR3 length: 15 amino acids. In germline, CDR1 is MDHEN, CDR2 SYDVKM. CDR3 sequence (DNA): TGTGTCAGCAGTGTTGCGGGACAGGGTCTCTATGGCTACACCTTC. This gives the protein CVSSVAGQGLYGYTF.

In its sample, this clonotype was seen many times. V gene TRBV29-1 combines with J gene TRBJ2-5; the D is unclear. The CDR3 has 13 residues. Per the germline V gene, CDR1 is SQVTM and CDR2 is ANQGSEA. The V end was cut by 3 bases, the J end by 3 bases, with 11 bases between. The CDR3 nucleotides read TGCAGCGTTGAGGGCCAGCAAAAAGAGACCCAGTACTTC. This translates into CSVEGQQKETQYF.

This clonotype was seen a single time. Compared with germline, one end of the junction differs, possibly owing to a read error. The gene calls are TRBV18 and TRBJ2-5; TRBD1 might be the D (5 bases). Germline CDR1 is KGHSH and CDR2 is LQKENI. There are 14 residues in the CDR3. The CDR3 protein is CASSRRQTQETQCF. In DNA, the CDR3 is TGTGCCAGCTCACGAAGACAGACCCAAGAGACCCAGTGCTTC.

The V call is TRBV7-3, the J call TRBJ2-7; 7 positions match TRBD1. CDR1 and CDR2 (germline): SGHTA, FQGTGA. The CDR3 contains 13 residues. V was clipped by 6 bases and J by 5 bases; unmatched bases: 7. This chain's CDR3 is CASRITGEDEQYF. The CDR3 DNA reads as TGTGCCAGCAGGATAACAGGGGAAGACGAGCAGTACTTC.

This clonotype was seen many times. The V gene is TRBV7-2, the J gene TRBJ2-7; tentatively, D is TRBD2 (5 bases). V was trimmed by 1 base and J by 2 bases, leaving 12 bases between them. CDR3 length: 15 residues. The germline CDR1 and CDR2 sequences are SGHTA and FQGNSA. CDR3 region: CASSLDGSTPYEQYF. In DNA form, the CDR3 reads TGTGCCAGCAGCTTAGATGGGAGTACACCCTACGAGCAGTACTTC.

The chain is built from TRBV29-1 and TRBJ2-7, with TRBD2 matching 8 bases. Germline-derived CDR1 and CDR2 are SQVTM and ANQGSEA. The ends lost 8 bases at V and 2 bases at J; junction bases unmatched: 14. The CDR3 contains 15 residues. CDR3 loop: CSLSGGVSEAYEQYF. For the CDR3, the DNA is TGCAGCCTCTCCGGGGGGGTTAGCGAGGCCTACGAGCAGTACTTC.

Remarks on this clonotype: This could be a read error, since a much larger clone is one nucleotide away. This chain's CDR3 is CSGPWGSGYTF. CDR3 DNA: TGCAGTGGGCCTTGGGGGTCTGGCTACACCTTC. The J gene is TRBJ1-2, the V gene TRBV20-1; the D gene is possibly TRBD1 (5 bases). V was pared by 7 bases and J by 7 bases, with 13 bases between. Looked up from germline, CDR1 is DFQATT and CDR2 is SNEGSKA (reference sequence). The CDR3 spans 11 residues.

Of note for this clonotype: One end of the junction does not line up with germline, which may come from a read error. The chain is built from TRBV14 and TRBJ2-7; 7 bases match TRBD2. Germline V gene lookup returns CDR1 SGHDN and CDR2 FVKESK. The CDR3 spans 15 residues. CDR3 protein: CASSETSVYSYGQYF. CDR3 nucleotides: TGTGCCAGCAGCGAAACTAGCGTCTACTCCTACGGGCAGTACTTC.

This clonotype was detected ten times or more. The chain has TRBV20-1 and TRBJ2-5, with D maybe TRBD2 (6 bases). Per the germline V gene, CDR1 is DFQATT and CDR2 is SNEGSKA (reference sequence). The CDR3 has 14 residues. The V and J ends lost 6 bases and 1 base respectively, with 15 bases between them. CDR3 nucleotide sequence: TGCAGTGCGTGCGAGGGACTCGTCCAAGAGACCCAGTACTTC. This codes for CSACEGLVQETQYF.

This clonotype was detected many times. The chain has TRBV2 and TRBJ2-5; D might be TRBD1 (5 bases). CDR1 and CDR2 from the germline V gene are SNHLY and FYNNEI. With 1 base removed from V and 5 bases from J, the gap between germline ends came to 11 bases. This CDR3 spans 14 amino acids. The chain's CDR3 is CASSEGGAGETQYF. The DNA of the CDR3 is TGTGCCAGCAGTGAAGGGGGCGCAGGGGAGACCCAGTACTTC. The whole variable domain, remainder taken from reference TRBV2 and TRBJ2-5, is EPEVTQTPSHQVTQMGQEVILRCVPISNHLYFYWYRQILGQKVEFLVSFYNNEISEKSEIFDDQFSVERPDGSNFTLKIRSTKLEDSAMYFCASSEGGAGETQYFGPGTRLLVL.

The chain employs TRBV24-1 and TRBJ1-2; TRBD1 aligns across 7 bases. Per the germline V gene, CDR1 is KGHDR and CDR2 is SFDVKD. This CDR3 has 15 amino acids. V shed 0 bases, J shed 6 bases, and the junction held 6 bases outside the gene matches. The CDR3 DNA is TGTGCCACCAGTGATTTGTCCGGGACAGCAAATGGCTACACCTTC. This translates into CATSDLSGTANGYTF.

This chain links TRBV29-1 with TRBJ1-6; TRBD1 matches at 9 bases. V lost 6 bases and J lost 0; bases outside the gene matches: 3. Germline V gene data show CDR1 as SQVTM and CDR2 as ANQGSEA. CDR3 length: 15 residues. The CDR3 here is CSVGTGSSYNSPLHF. The CDR3 nucleotides are TGCAGCGTGGGGACAGGGAGCTCCTATAATTCACCCCTCCACTTT.

J is TRBJ1-2 and V is TRBV12-3 or TRBV12-4, with unresolved D. Trimming removed 3 bases at V and 3 bases at J, with 14 bases between. The CDR3 consists of 15 residues. The chain's CDR3 is CASSFTAGFDYGYTF. Here the CDR3 DNA reads TGTGCCAGCAGTTTTACTGCCGGTTTCGACTATGGCTACACCTTC.

This clonotype was seen a few times. CDR3 in amino acids: CASSVGGTAEAFF. The CDR3 nucleotides read TGTGCCAGCAGCGTAGGGGGGACAGCTGAAGCTTTCTTT. This rearrangement joins TRBV9 to TRBJ1-1; the match to TRBD1 covers 7 bases. This CDR3 contains 13 residues. The germline gives CDR1 SGDLS, CDR2 YYNGEE. Trimming at V came to 0 bases and at J to 6 bases, leaving 2 bases not matched to a gene.

This clonotype was counted only a few times. The chain links TRBV28 to TRBJ1-2, with 8 bases that match TRBD1. CDR1 is MDHEN, CDR2 SYDVKM, per germline. This CDR3 is 16 amino acids long. V was pared by 2 bases and J by 4 bases, with 9 bases of the junction left unmatched. The CDR3 here is CASSLHRTGLSYGYTF. The CDR3 nucleotides read TGTGCCAGCAGTTTACACCGGACAGGGCTTAGCTATGGCTACACCTTC.

This clonotype was detected ten times or more. The rearrangement joins TRBV11-2 to TRBJ1-1; D remains unclear. Germline CDR1 reads SGHAT; CDR2 reads FQNNGV. The germline V and J ends were trimmed by 2 bases and 7 bases, with 11 bases remaining between them. This CDR3 has 13 amino acids. The CDR3 loop is CASSLSLWDEAFF. The CDR3 coding sequence is TGTGCCAGCAGCTTAAGTTTGTGGGATGAAGCTTTCTTT. The variable domain in full, completed from reference TRBV11-2 and TRBJ1-1, reads EAGVAQSPRYKIIEKRQSVAFWCNPISGHATLYWYQQILGQGPKLLIQFQNNGVVDDSQLPKDRFSAERLKGVDSTLKIQPAKLEDSAVYLCASSLSLWDEAFFGQGTRLTVV.

The gene calls are TRBV10-3 and TRBJ1-1, with a weak D call TRBD1 (5 bases). CDR3 length: 18 residues. Germline lookup yields CDR1 ENHRY and CDR2 SYGVKD. Trimming left V 8 bases short and J 4 bases short, with 29 bases between. The CDR3 bases are TGTGCCATCCGGGGCCGCCTTAATGAAAAGGGAGGGACCACTGAAGCTTTCTTT. Protein: CAIRGRLNEKGGTTEAFF.

The chain links TRBV6-6 to TRBJ2-7; 11 nucleotides line up with TRBD2. The CDR3 length is 14 residues. Germline-derived CDR1 and CDR2 are MNHNY and SVGAGI (reference sequence). V dropped 5 bases and J dropped 6; count of bases not matched to a gene: 6. The CDR3 spells CASSGLAGGLEQYF. CDR3 nucleotide sequence: TGTGCCAGCAGTGGGCTAGCGGGAGGTCTCGAGCAGTACTTC.

V is TRBV7-9 and J is TRBJ1-1, with 10 bases matching TRBD1. There are 14 residues in the CDR3. The germline CDR1 and CDR2 sequences are SEHNR and FQNEAQ (reference sequence). V trimming: 5 bases; J trimming: 6 bases; junction bases outside the gene matches: 6. As DNA, the CDR3 is TGTGCCAGCAGCCACCGGGACAGGGGACCTGAAGCTTTCTTT. Amino acid sequence: CASSHRDRGPEAFF.

This clonotype came up many times. V usage is TRBV5-1 and J usage is TRBJ2-7, with 8 bases identical to TRBD1. V was clipped by 4 bases and J by 5 bases; unmatched bases: 11. From germline, CDR1 is SGHRS and CDR2 YFSETQ. The CDR3 has 15 amino acids. The DNA of the CDR3 is TGCGCCAGCAGCCCCATTGGGACAGGAGGCGACGAGCAGTACTTC. Protein: CASSPIGTGGDEQYF.

The V and J genes are TRBV20-1 and TRBJ1-1, with D unclear. V was pared by 0 bases and J by 7 bases, with 12 bases between. Per the germline V gene, CDR1 is DFQATT and CDR2 is SNEGSKA (reference sequence). CDR3 length: 13 residues. CDR3 amino acids: CSAREPRNGEAFF. CDR3 sequence (DNA): TGCAGTGCTAGAGAACCCCGGAACGGTGAAGCTTTCTTT.

This clonotype was found many times. This rearrangement joins TRBV29-1 to TRBJ1-5; 8 bases match TRBD1. V shed 0 bases, J shed 4 bases, and the junction held 8 bases outside the gene matches. Per the germline V gene, CDR1 is SQVTM and CDR2 is ANQGSEA. There are 16 residues in the CDR3. CDR3 sequence: CSVEDQGQAFNQPQHF. The CDR3 DNA is TGCAGCGTTGAAGATCAGGGACAGGCCTTTAATCAGCCCCAGCATTTT.

The CDR3 reads CATSHGQVGFETQYF. In DNA, the CDR3 is TGTGCCACCAGTCATGGACAGGTTGGGTTTGAGACCCAGTACTTC. This chain links TRBV24-1 with TRBJ2-5, with 7 bases fitting TRBD1. V was pared by 6 bases and J by 5 bases, with 11 bases of the junction left unmatched. CDR1 is KGHDR and CDR2 is SFDVKD in the germline V gene. This CDR3 has 15 residues.

This clonotype was observed a few times. The chain links TRBV20-1 to TRBJ1-4, with TRBD1 matching over 8 bases. This CDR3 is built from 16 residues. Trimming cost V 3 bases and J 0 bases; bases outside gene matches: 6. The germline CDR1 and CDR2 sequences are DFQATT and SNEGSKA (reference sequence). CDR3 loop: CSASEPQGATNEKLFF. In nucleotides, the CDR3 is TGCAGTGCTAGCGAGCCACAGGGGGCAACTAATGAAAAACTGTTTTTT.

The chain employs TRBV7-6 and TRBJ2-5; tentatively, D is TRBD2 (6 bases). The CDR3 loop spans 15 amino acids. The ends were cut back, 5 bases at V and 3 bases at J, with 16 bases in the middle. The germline V gene encodes CDR1 SGHVS and CDR2 FNYEAQ. The DNA of the CDR3 is TGTGCCAGCAGCCCAAAACAGAGACTAGAAGAGACCCAGTACTTC. Protein product: CASSPKQRLEETQYF. Based on the CDR3 plus reference TRBV7-6 and TRBJ2-5, the full variable domain is GAGVSQSPRYKVTKRGQDVALRCDPISGHVSLYWYRQALGQGPEFLTYFNYEAQQDKSGLPNDRFSAERPEGSISTLTIQRTEQRDSAMYRCASSPKQRLEETQYFGPGTRLLVL.

The gene calls are TRBV6-1 and TRBJ1-2, with D perhaps matching TRBD1 (5 bases). Germline V gene data show CDR1 as MNHNS and CDR2 as SASEGT. The CDR3 contains 14 residues. Trimming cost V 3 bases and J 9 bases, with 17 bases left between them. The CDR3 DNA is TGTGCCAGCAGTGAGGGGACCTGGGGGGTTCGCTACACCTTC. Protein product: CASSEGTWGVRYTF.

The chain couples TRBV7-2 to TRBJ2-2; no reliable D call. From germline, CDR1 is SGHTA and CDR2 FQGNSA. V was pared by 3 bases and J by 3 bases, with 11 bases between. The CDR3 loop spans 15 amino acids. This chain's CDR3 is CASSLEIADTGELFF. CDR3 in DNA: TGTGCCAGCAGCTTGGAGATCGCGGACACCGGGGAGCTGTTTTTT.